This record concerns one T cell receptor (beta chain) sequence. Antigen specificity is unknown. The sample is drawn from a study of T cell responses to AZD1222 COVID-19 vaccine. Repertoires were generated with immunoSEQ multiplex PCR, while TCRdb's copy carries only in-frame clones and drops some. This table holds 110,000 to 150,000 clones, 92% found once. The CDR3 is made up of 18 amino acids. With 1 base clipped from V and 7 bases from J, the junction kept 14 bases outside the gene matches. Germline V gives CDR1 SGHNT, CDR2 YYREEE (reference sequence). General study findings and limits: The CD4 TCRs associated with vaccination extended across spike and predominated at 160-218 and 743-854. A reported finding is that nearly half of spike-specific TCRs target unmutated variant regions.

The sample here was peripheral blood, taken on day 0 of AZD1222 vaccination. The chain recombines TRBV5-4 with TRBJ1-5; 10 bases agree with TRBD1. The clonotype was recovered from an adult in good health. Written as DNA, the CDR3 is TGTGCCAGCAGCTTGCAGGCGCAAGGGACAGGGGAGTTCCAGCCCCAGCATTTT. Amino acid sequence: CASSLQAQGTGEFQPQHF.